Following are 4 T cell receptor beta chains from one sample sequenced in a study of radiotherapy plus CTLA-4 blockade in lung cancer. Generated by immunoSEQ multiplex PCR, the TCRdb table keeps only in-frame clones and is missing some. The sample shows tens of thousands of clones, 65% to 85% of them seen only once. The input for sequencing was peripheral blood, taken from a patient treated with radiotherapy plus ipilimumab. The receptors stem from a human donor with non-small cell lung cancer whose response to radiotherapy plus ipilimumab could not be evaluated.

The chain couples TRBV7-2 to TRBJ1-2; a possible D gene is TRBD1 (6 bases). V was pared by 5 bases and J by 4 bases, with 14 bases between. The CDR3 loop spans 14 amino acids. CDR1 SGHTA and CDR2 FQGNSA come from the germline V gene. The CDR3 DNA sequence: TGTGCCAGCAGCCGCGGTAAGGGGGTCTATGGCTACACCTTC. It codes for CASSRGKGVYGYTF.

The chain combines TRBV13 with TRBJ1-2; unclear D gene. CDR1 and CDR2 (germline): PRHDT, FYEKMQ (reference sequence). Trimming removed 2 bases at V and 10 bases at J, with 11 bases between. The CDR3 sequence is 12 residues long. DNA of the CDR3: TGTGCCAGCAGCTTAACTCTAGGCGCCTACACCTTC. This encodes CASSLTLGAYTF.

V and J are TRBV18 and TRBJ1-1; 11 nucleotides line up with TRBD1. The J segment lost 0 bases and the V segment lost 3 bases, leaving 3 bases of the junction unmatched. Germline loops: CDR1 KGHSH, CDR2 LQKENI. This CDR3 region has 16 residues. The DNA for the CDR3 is TGTGCCAGCTCACCGGACAGGGGGCATATGAACACTGAAGCTTTCTTT. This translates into CASSPDRGHMNTEAFF.

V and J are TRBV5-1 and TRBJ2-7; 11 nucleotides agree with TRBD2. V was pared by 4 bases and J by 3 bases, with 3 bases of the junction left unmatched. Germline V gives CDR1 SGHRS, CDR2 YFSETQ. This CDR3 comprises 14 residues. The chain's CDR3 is CASSQTSGSYEQYF. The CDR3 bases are TGCGCCAGCAGCCAAACTAGCGGGAGCTACGAGCAGTACTTC. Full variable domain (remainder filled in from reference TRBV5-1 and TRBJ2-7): KAGVTQTPRYLIKTRGQQVTLSCSPISGHRSVSWYQQTPGQGLQFLFEYFSETQRNKGNFPGRFSGRQFSNSRSEMNVSTLELGDSALYLCASSQTSGSYEQYFGPGTRLTVT.